This T cell receptor (beta chain) stems from a study of regulatory T cells in long-lasting Graves disease. V lost 3 bases and J 4 bases, leaving 12 bases between the germline ends. CDR1 and CDR2 (germline): LNHDA, SQIVND (reference sequence). This CDR3 contains 15 residues. The time point is: persistent/refractory GD, antithyroid drugs over 5 years with positive TRAb. Making the TCR library involved RNA that had been extracted from PBMCs. The authors built TCR beta libraries using iRepertoire HTBI primers and Arm-PCR of CDR3 regions. TCRdb processed the multiplex PCR reads anew with MiXCR; each CDR3 protein has one entry. The sample carries 390,000 or so distinct CDR3 sequences, approximately 23% recorded once. This clonotype occurred a few times.

The receptor was derived from a woman in her 40s with Graves disease. Sequencing used peripheral blood mononuclear cells (PBMCs), obtained when the disease was refractory, from a patient treated with antithyroid drugs. The rearrangement links TRBV19 to TRBJ1-4; no clear D gene. The CDR3 sequence is CASSILPGLNEKLFF. The CDR3 bases are TGTGCCAGTAGTATCCTTCCCGGCCTTAATGAAAAACTGTTTTTT.